This entry describes one TCR beta chain. This entry belongs to a study of identical twins. Each CDR3 protein is one row after TCRdb ran MiXCR on the 5' RACE reads. The data contain about 240,000 distinct CDR3 sequences, about 10% of them singletons. The germline CDR1 and CDR2 sequences are SGHRS and YFSETQ. The CDR3 contains 15 residues. The ends lost 0 bases at V and 2 bases at J; junction bases unmatched: 4. The receptor's source is a man in his fifties in good health. Input material: memory T cells sorted from blood. The chain links TRBV5-1 to TRBJ2-5; TRBD2 agrees at 7 bases. The CDR3 DNA reads as TGCGCCAGCAGCTTGGGTAGCGGGTATCAAGAGACCCAGTACTTC. Its translation: CASSLGSGYQETQYF.